A single sample gave rise to the 17 T cell receptor beta chains below, sequenced in a study of cytomegalovirus exposure and HLA in healthy donors (dated by TCRdb to about 2017). The library was built by means of the immunoSEQ multiplex PCR assay. For the multiplex PCR, a mixture combining 60 forward primers for TCR Vbeta segments and 13 reverse primers for TCR Jbeta segments was used. This is the immuneACCESS table as TCRdb keeps it, with only in-frame sequences that have V and J called. A part of the clones is gone; compared with another copy, unresolved V genes explain less than half, and the rest is unexplained. This sample's table carries some 120,000 clones. Of the sample, less than 3.5% is held by the ten largest clones. The sample consisted of PBMCs. The receptors originated from a man aged 30 to 45 in good health and CMV-seronegative.

This rearrangement joins TRBV6-5 to TRBJ1-6; D remains ambiguous. Between the trimmed V and J ends, which lost 6 bases and 7 bases, there was a span of 7 bases. The germline V gene has CDR1 MNHEY and CDR2 SVGAGI. The CDR3 totals 12 residues. CDR3 amino acids: CASRPVNSPLHF. The CDR3 bases are TGTGCCAGCAGACCAGTGAATTCACCCCTCCACTTT.

The chain uses TRBV5-6 and TRBJ2-4; the match to TRBD1 covers 8 bases. The CDR3 covers 18 residues. Germline trimming cut 4 bases from V and 1 base from J; bases unmatched to any gene: 13. The germline gives CDR1 SGHDT, CDR2 YYEEEE. CDR3 residues: CASSGPGTGLFAKNIQYF. The CDR3 nucleotides read TGTGCCAGCAGCGGACCCGGGACAGGCCTCTTCGCCAAAAACATTCAGTACTTC.

The CDR3 loop is CASALVAGPYEQYF. CDR3 bases: TGCGCCAGCGCCCTCGTGGCGGGACCCTACGAGCAGTACTTC. This chain uses TRBV5-1 with TRBJ2-7, with a tentative D call TRBD2 (6 bases). The CDR3 spans 14 residues. Trimming took off 7 bases at V and 2 bases at J, with 16 bases between the two ends. CDR1 and CDR2 (germline): SGHRS, YFSETQ.

This chain joins TRBV29-1 and TRBJ2-7, with D possibly being TRBD1 (6 bases). Germline V lookup: CDR1 SQVTM, CDR2 ANQGSEA. Deletions cut 0 bases from V and 4 bases from J, with 13 bases between. The CDR3 consists of 14 residues. CDR3 loop: CSVEDRAGDYEQYF. CDR3 nucleotides: TGCAGCGTTGAAGATCGGGCAGGGGATTACGAGCAGTACTTC.

V gene TRBV19 combines with J gene TRBJ2-5, with 10 bases identical to TRBD2. V trimming: 3 bases; J trimming: 5 bases; junction bases outside the gene matches: 3. Germline values: CDR1 LNHDA, CDR2 SQIVND (reference sequence). The CDR3 is 14 amino acids. CDR3 sequence reads: CASSIGTSDETQYF. Here the CDR3 DNA reads TGTGCCAGTAGTATTGGGACTAGCGATGAGACCCAGTACTTC.

The chain carries TRBV5-4 and TRBJ1-3, with 7 bases that match TRBD1. In germline, CDR1 is SGHNT, CDR2 YYREEE (reference sequence). After removal of 4 bases from V and 4 bases from J, the junction contained 11 bases not matched to a gene. The CDR3 has 16 residues. CDR3 sequence reads: CASSTRTGSRGNTIYF. CDR3 coding DNA: TGTGCCAGCAGCACCCGGACAGGTAGCAGAGGAAACACCATATATTTT. Full variable domain (remainder filled in from reference TRBV5-4 and TRBJ1-3): ETGVTQSPTHLIKTRGQQVTLRCSSQSGHNTVSWYQQALGQGPQFIFQYYREEENGRGNFPPRFSGLQFPNYSSELNVNALELDDSALYLCASSTRTGSRGNTIYFGEGSWLTVV.

V gene TRBV28 combines with J gene TRBJ2-3, with TRBD1 matching over 9 bases. With 7 bases clipped from V and 1 base from J, the junction kept 3 bases outside the gene matches. Germline CDR1 MDHEN, CDR2 SYDVKM. This CDR3 is built from 14 residues. CDR3 sequence: CASTWTGGTDTQYF. The CDR3 DNA is TGTGCCAGCACCTGGACAGGGGGCACAGATACGCAGTATTTT.

The rearrangement uses TRBV11-2 and TRBJ2-7; perhaps TRBD2 as D (6 bases). Germline-derived CDR1 and CDR2 are SGHAT and FQNNGV. Trimming took 5 bases from V and 0 from J, leaving 11 bases between them. This CDR3 is built from 14 residues. The CDR3 DNA is TGTGCCAGCAGCGGTTCTAGCGCCTCCTACGAGCAGTACTTC. It codes for CASSGSSASYEQYF.

This chain connects TRBV28 to TRBJ2-7; weak D call: TRBD2 (7 bases). Germline V gene sequence: CDR1 MDHEN, CDR2 SYDVKM. The CDR3 contains 14 residues. V shed 9 bases and J shed 0 bases, with 15 bases lying between them. CDR3 sequence: CASGGAGVSYEQYF. The CDR3 nucleotides read TGTGCCAGTGGGGGGGCAGGCGTCTCCTACGAGCAGTACTTC.

The chain employs TRBV18 and TRBJ2-7; 7 bases are a match to TRBD1. This CDR3 comprises 14 residues. The ends lost 3 bases at V and 7 bases at J; junction bases unmatched: 9. CDR1 is KGHSH and CDR2 is LQKENI in the germline V gene. Written as DNA, the CDR3 is TGTGCCAGCTCACCTACATCAGGGGGTGAGGAGCAGTACTTC. Protein: CASSPTSGGEEQYF.

The chain recombines TRBV30 with TRBJ1-2; unclear D gene. The ends were cut back, 6 bases at V and 7 bases at J, with 21 bases in the middle. The length of the CDR3 is 14 residues. From germline, CDR1 is GTSNPN and CDR2 SVGIG (reference sequence). The CDR3 nucleotides read TGTGCCTGCGCCGGGATGAGGCAGCTCGGTGGCTACACCTTC. Amino acids: CACAGMRQLGGYTF.

This chain uses TRBV30 with TRBJ2-2; D gene unclear. Germline V lookup: CDR1 GTSNPN, CDR2 SVGIG (reference sequence). The CDR3 is 13 amino acids. Trimming shortened V by 5 bases and J by 1 base, and 8 bases separated the two germline ends. DNA for the CDR3: TGTGCCTGGGACAAATGGAACACCGGGGAGCTGTTTTTT. Its translation is CAWDKWNTGELFF.

CDR3 protein: CASTGLRQETQYF. The DNA of the CDR3 is TGTGCCAGCACCGGACTGAGACAAGAGACCCAGTACTTC. The chain employs TRBV6-1 and TRBJ2-5; D is possibly TRBD2 (5 bases). Trimming left V 7 bases short and J 2 bases short, with 11 bases between. In germline, CDR1 is MNHNS, CDR2 SASEGT. The CDR3 is 13 residues long.

This chain uses TRBV28 with TRBJ1-1; possible D gene TRBD1, 6 bases. This CDR3 region has 14 residues. Per germline, CDR1 MDHEN and CDR2 SYDVKM. With 5 bases removed from V and 1 base from J, the gap between germline ends came to 11 bases. The CDR3 loop reads CASSRLGGNTEAFF. Written as DNA, the CDR3 is TGTGCCAGCAGTCGCCTAGGGGGGAACACTGAAGCTTTCTTT. The whole variable domain, remainder taken from reference TRBV28 and TRBJ1-1, is DVKVTQSSRYLVKRTGEKVFLECVQDMDHENMFWYRQDPGLGLRLIYFSYDVKMKEKGDIPEGYSVSREKKERFSLILESASTNQTSMYLCASSRLGGNTEAFFGQGTRLTVV.

The chain is built from TRBV7-8 and TRBJ1-1, with 7 bases lining up with TRBD1. V shed 4 bases, J shed 4 bases, and the junction held 6 bases outside the gene matches. The CDR3 sequence is 14 residues long. The V gene's germline CDR1 is SGHVS and CDR2 FQNEAQ. CDR3 DNA sequence: TGTGCCAGCAGCTCCACAGGGGCTCGCACTGAAGCTTTCTTT. This translates into CASSSTGARTEAFF.

Judged by frequency, this clone is medium-sized. This sequence joins TRBV7-9 and TRBJ1-5, with 7 positions matching TRBD1. The CDR3 runs 13 residues. With V trimmed by 8 bases and J by 5 bases, 6 bases remained unmatched. Germline loops: CDR1 SEHNR, CDR2 FQNEAQ (reference sequence). This chain's CDR3 is CASSGTADQPQHF. In nucleotides, the CDR3 is TGTGCCAGCTCCGGGACAGCGGATCAGCCCCAGCATTTT.

For the CDR3, the DNA is TGTGCCAGCAGTTCCGGACTAGCGGGGGTCTACGAGCAGTACTTC. It encodes CASSSGLAGVYEQYF. V gene TRBV27 combines with J gene TRBJ2-7; 13 nucleotides match TRBD2. CDR1 and CDR2 from the germline V gene are MNHEY and SMNVEV (reference sequence). V dropped 4 bases and J dropped 3; count of bases not matched to a gene: 3. The CDR3 loop spans 15 amino acids.